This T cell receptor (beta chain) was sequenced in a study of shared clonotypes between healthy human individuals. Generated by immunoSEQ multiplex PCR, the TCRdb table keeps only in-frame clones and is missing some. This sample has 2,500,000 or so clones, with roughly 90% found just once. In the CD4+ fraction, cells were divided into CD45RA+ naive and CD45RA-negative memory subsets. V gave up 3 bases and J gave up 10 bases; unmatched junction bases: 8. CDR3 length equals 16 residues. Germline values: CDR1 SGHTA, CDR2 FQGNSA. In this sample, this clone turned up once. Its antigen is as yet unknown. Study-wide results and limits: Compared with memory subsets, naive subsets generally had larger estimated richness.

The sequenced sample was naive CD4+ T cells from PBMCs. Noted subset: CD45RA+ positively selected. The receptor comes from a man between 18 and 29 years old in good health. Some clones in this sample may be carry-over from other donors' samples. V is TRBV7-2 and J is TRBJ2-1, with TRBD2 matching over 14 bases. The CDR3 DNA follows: TGTGCCAGCAGCTTCAGGTCGGGACTAGCGGGAGTAGAGCAGTTCTTC. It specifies CASSFRSGLAGVEQFF.